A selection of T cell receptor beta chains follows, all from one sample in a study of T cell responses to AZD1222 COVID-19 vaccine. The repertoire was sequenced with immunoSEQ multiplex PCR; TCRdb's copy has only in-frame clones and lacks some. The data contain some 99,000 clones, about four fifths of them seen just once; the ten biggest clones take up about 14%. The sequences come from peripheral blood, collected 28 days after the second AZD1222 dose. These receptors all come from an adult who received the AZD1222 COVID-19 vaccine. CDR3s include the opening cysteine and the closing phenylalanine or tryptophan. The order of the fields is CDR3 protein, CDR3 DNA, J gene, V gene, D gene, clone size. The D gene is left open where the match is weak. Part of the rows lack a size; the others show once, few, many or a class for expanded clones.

CASSLEGTSGEQYF	TGCGCCAGCAGCTTGGAAGGGACAAGCGGCGAGCAGTACTTC	TRBJ2-7	TRBV5-1	.	few
CASSSQGLSNYGYTF	TGTGCCAGCAGCTCGCAGGGGCTCAGTAACTATGGCTACACCTTC	TRBJ1-2	TRBV7-9	.	.
CASSRRSEQYF	TGTGCCAGCAGCCGCCGTTCTGAGCAGTACTTC	TRBJ2-7	TRBV7-8	.	.
CATSDYRDGGKNIQYF	TGTGCCACCAGTGATTATAGGGATGGTGGCAAAAACATTCAGTACTTC	TRBJ2-4	TRBV24-1	.	.
CASSLSLAGGPDTQYF	TGTGCCAGCAGTTTATCTCTAGCGGGGGGGCCAGATACGCAGTATTTT	TRBJ2-3	TRBV27	TRBD2	.
CASSVATGTGHFHYGYTF	TGTGCCAGCAGCGTAGCGACAGGGACAGGGCATTTTCACTATGGCTACACCTTC	TRBJ1-2	TRBV9	TRBD1	.
CASSATGGNTEAFF	TGTGCCAGCTCAGCGACAGGGGGGAACACTGAAGCTTTCTTT	TRBJ1-1	TRBV18	TRBD1	.
CASSLLGTTHGSSYTF	TGTGCCAGCAGTTTATTGGGCACAACACATGGATCTAGCTACACCTTC	TRBJ1-2	TRBV28	.	.
CASSHSDQPQHF	TGTGCCAGCAGCCACAGCGATCAGCCCCAGCATTTT	TRBJ1-5	TRBV3-1/TRBV3-2	.	few
CASTADRGIDYTF	TGTGCCAGCACCGCGGACAGGGGTATTGACTACACCTTC	TRBJ1-2	TRBV12-3/TRBV12-4	TRBD1	.
CAWSQGDSTQYF	TGTGCCTGGTCCCAGGGGGACTCTACGCAGTATTTT	TRBJ2-3	TRBV30	.	.
CASSLEEVVSEAFF	TGCGCCAGCAGCTTGGAAGAGGTGGTCTCTGAAGCTTTCTTT	TRBJ1-1	TRBV5-1	.	.
CASRRVRDSLGEQFF	TGTGCCAGCAGACGCGTCCGGGACTCCCTAGGGGAGCAGTTCTTC	TRBJ2-1	TRBV6-5	.	.
CATSERTGGGYTF	TGTGCCACCAGTGAGCGGACAGGGGGAGGCTACACCTTC	TRBJ1-2	TRBV24-1	TRBD1	.
CASSLTRAEAQYF	TGTGCCAGCAGCTTAACGAGGGCCGAGGCGCAGTATTTT	TRBJ2-3	TRBV7-7	.	.
CASSYLEKLFF	TGTGCCAGCAGTTACTTAGAAAAACTGTTTTTT	TRBJ1-4	TRBV6-5	.	.
CASSIQGLANEKLFF	TGTGCCAGTAGTATACAGGGGCTCGCTAATGAAAAACTGTTTTTT	TRBJ1-4	TRBV19	.	.
CASSQAHGTGDEQYF	TGTGCCAGCAGCCAAGCGCACGGCACCGGGGACGAGCAGTACTTC	TRBJ2-7	TRBV3-1/TRBV3-2	.	.
CASSIGLVYEQYF	TGTGCCAGTAGTATTGGACTAGTTTACGAGCAGTACTTC	TRBJ2-7	TRBV19	TRBD2	few
CSARVQNEQYF	TGCAGTGCTAGGGTCCAAAACGAGCAGTACTTC	TRBJ2-7	TRBV20-1	.	.
CASSPGQVRLREQYF	TGTGCCAGCAGTCCGGGACAGGTCCGTTTGAGGGAGCAGTACTTC	TRBJ2-7	TRBV6-5	TRBD1	.
CASSRIGGTAERGYTF	TGTGCCAGCAGCAGGATAGGCGGGACAGCTGAGCGGGGCTACACCTTC	TRBJ1-2	TRBV5-5	TRBD1	.
CASSIDLAGSWNEQFF	TGTGCCAGTAGTATAGATCTGGCGGGATCCTGGAATGAGCAGTTCTTC	TRBJ2-1	TRBV19	.	.
CATGGTEYTGELFF	TGTGCCACGGGAGGGACAGAGTACACCGGGGAGCTGTTTTTT	TRBJ2-2	TRBV24-1	.	.
CASSQGVKGGYTF	TGTGCCAGCAGCCAGGGGGTCAAGGGTGGCTACACCTTC	TRBJ1-2	TRBV3-1/TRBV3-2	.	.
CSAIGTDYGYTF	TGCAGCGCCATCGGGACGGACTATGGCTACACCTTC	TRBJ1-2	TRBV29-1	.	few
CASSPSAGGVTGELFF	TGTGCCAGCAGCCCCTCAGCGGGAGGCGTCACCGGGGAGCTGTTTTTT	TRBJ2-2	TRBV7-3	TRBD2	once
CASSFVSGPAYNSPLHF	TGTGCCAGCAGCTTTGTATCGGGGCCCGCCTATAATTCACCCCTCCACTTT	TRBJ1-6	TRBV11-2	.	.
CASSLAGTIAGNTIYF	TGTGCCAGCAGCTTAGCCGGGACAATTGCTGGAAACACCATATATTTT	TRBJ1-3	TRBV7-2	.	.
CAAGAGYYEQYF	TGTGCCGCTGGGGCGGGCTACTACGAGCAGTACTTC	TRBJ2-7	TRBV3-1/TRBV3-2	.	.
CASSFGATNTEAFF	TGTGCCAGCAGTTTTGGGGCAACGAACACTGAAGCTTTCTTT	TRBJ1-1	TRBV27	.	.
CASGPGETQYF	TGCGCCAGCGGGCCGGGGGAGACCCAGTACTTC	TRBJ2-5	TRBV10-2	.	.
CASSEALPKGTEAFF	TGTGCCAGCAGTGAAGCGCTCCCTAAGGGCACTGAAGCTTTCTTT	TRBJ1-1	TRBV6-1	.	.
CASSPRLAGDGTDTQYF	TGTGCCAGCAGTCCACGACTAGCGGGAGACGGCACAGATACGCAGTATTTT	TRBJ2-3	TRBV27	TRBD2	.
CASRLGRVINYGYTF	TGTGCAAGTCGCTTAGGCAGGGTGATTAACTATGGCTACACCTTC	TRBJ1-2	TRBV12-2	.	.
CASSFPRGLVAYNEQFF	TGTGCCAGTAGTTTTCCCCGAGGACTAGTTGCCTACAATGAGCAGTTCTTC	TRBJ2-1	TRBV19	TRBD2	.
CATRKGLAGGRTQYF	TGCGCCACGCGCAAGGGACTAGCGGGAGGGCGGACGCAGTATTTT	TRBJ2-3	TRBV5-1	TRBD2	.
CASSRVLAYEQFF	TGTGCCAGCAGTAGGGTTCTAGCCTATGAGCAGTTCTTC	TRBJ2-1	TRBV6-5	.	.
CASSSQGYEQFF	TGTGCCAGCAGCTCCCAGGGGTATGAGCAGTTCTTC	TRBJ2-1	TRBV11-1	.	.
CASSLGDTNSPLHF	TGTGCCAGCAGCTTAGGGGACACTAATTCACCCCTCCACTTT	TRBJ1-6	TRBV7-9	.	.
CASGLVPGTVGYNEQFF	TGTGCTAGTGGTTTGGTACCGGGGACGGTGGGATACAATGAGCAGTTCTTC	TRBJ2-1	TRBV12-5	.	once
CASLNQPQHF	TGCGCCAGTCTCAATCAGCCCCAGCATTTT	TRBJ1-5	TRBV5-1	.	.
CASSIRDTQYF	TGTGCCAGTAGTATCCGAGATACGCAGTATTTT	TRBJ2-3	TRBV19	.	.
CATTNRAKTYEQYF	TGTGCCACCACTAACAGGGCAAAGACCTACGAGCAGTACTTC	TRBJ2-7	TRBV24-1	.	.
CASSVQTGYTGELFF	TGTGCCAGCAGCGTGCAAACAGGGTACACCGGGGAGCTGTTTTTT	TRBJ2-2	TRBV9	.	.
CASSEFGGGATEAFF	TGTGCCAGCAGTGAATTCGGGGGAGGAGCCACTGAAGCTTTCTTT	TRBJ1-1	TRBV6-1	.	few
CASSPTGGYGYTF	TGTGCCAGCAGTCCGACAGGGGGCTATGGCTACACCTTC	TRBJ1-2	TRBV2	TRBD1	.
CASSDTSGGSNEQFF	TGTGCCAGCAGTGACACTAGCGGGGGGTCTAACGAGCAGTTCTTC	TRBJ2-1	TRBV6-4	TRBD2	.
CASSLGQGAQNEQFF	TGTGCCAGCAGCTTGGGACAGGGGGCGCAAAATGAGCAGTTCTTC	TRBJ2-1	TRBV5-4	TRBD1	.
CASSSDVGAPNEQFF	TGTGCCAGCAGCTCTGATGTGGGAGCCCCAAATGAGCAGTTCTTC	TRBJ2-1	TRBV5-4	.	.
CASSGTSGRAGEQYF	TGTGCCAGCAGTGGGACTAGCGGGAGGGCCGGCGAGCAGTACTTC	TRBJ2-7	TRBV2	TRBD2	.